A selection of T cell receptor beta chains follows, all from one sample in a study of T cells expressing NK-cell markers. TCRdb re-analyzed the 5' RACE reads; it lists each CDR3 protein once, without DNA. This sample's table reports about 370,000 distinct CDR3 sequences. The specimen was blood T cells: a sorted CD56 or NKG2C T cell subset, CD4+ or CD8+ T cells, or bulk PBMC T cells (not recorded which). These receptor sequences come from a woman between 45 and 65 years old in good health. The CDR3 runs from the conserved cysteine through the conserved F or W.

16 | TRBJ2-3 | TRBV7-9 | CASSSAASGFTDTQYF
15 | TRBJ2-1 | TRBV29-1 | CSVLGGQTPWDEQFF
13 | TRBJ2-7 | TRBV11-1 | CASSFIRRGEQYF
17 | TRBJ2-7 | TRBV12-3/TRBV12-4 | CASSLRPGPTLPGEQYF
16 | TRBJ2-7 | TRBV5-1 | CASSLEASLPTYEQYF
16 | TRBJ2-3 | TRBV6-1 | CASGSGMRSPTDTQYF
16 | TRBJ2-7 | TRBV7-6 | CASSPTGSGPVLEQYF
14 | TRBJ2-1 | TRBV7-9 | CAGTSGISKNEQFF
15 | TRBJ2-1 | TRBV12-3/TRBV12-4 | CASSPTGGAGNEQFF
17 | TRBJ2-3 | TRBV11-2 | CASSWASGRRSTDTQYF
17 | TRBJ2-2 | TRBV5-1 | CASSPEGRGPYTGELFF
15 | TRBJ2-5 | TRBV5-5 | CASSNIAGAQETQYF